Described below is a single T cell receptor (beta chain) sequence and its context. The data stem from a study of blood T cell repertoires in COVID-19. Overall study context: Sources were T cells, B-cell-depleted T cells, or PBMCs; the material itself was cDNA or gDNA.

Looked up from germline, CDR1 is SGHRS and CDR2 is YFSETQ. The CDR3 totals 15 residues. V was trimmed by 0 bases and J by 6 bases, leaving 13 bases between them. Original data processing: Estimation of nucleated cell counts was performed using reference gene primer amplification. Measured with immunoSEQ multiplex PCR; TCRdb has only the in-frame clones, and not every one. That table furnishes V, J and clone size, whereas the DNA furnished D and trimming. The sample lists more than 80,000 clones; around 88% were seen once. This sequence was found in a woman aged 55-69 years with COVID-19, enrolled during active disease. The chain recombines TRBV5-1 with TRBJ1-5; weak D call: TRBD1 (5 bases). The sequencing sample was made of peripheral blood. CDR3 loop: CASSLDPGGGQPQHF. Written as DNA, the CDR3 is TGCGCCAGCAGCTTGGACCCTGGGGGAGGTCAGCCCCAGCATTTT.